The 4 T cell receptor beta chains reported below all come from one sample, sequenced in a study of cytomegalovirus exposure and HLA in healthy donors. The PCR made use of 60 Vbeta and 13 Jbeta primers. TCRdb's table, derived via immunoSEQ multiplex PCR, lists solely in-frame clones and lacks some. The listing contains approximately 110,000 clones. Sample: PBMCs. All receptors come from a man in his late teens or twenties in good health and CMV-seronegative.

V usage is TRBV20-1 and J usage is TRBJ1-1; no definite D call. Germline V gives CDR1 DFQATT, CDR2 SNEGSKA (reference sequence). The CDR3 is made up of 11 amino acids. V was pared by 7 bases and J by 6 bases, with 12 bases between. Here the CDR3 reads CSGETVAEAFF. The CDR3 DNA sequence: TGCAGTGGCGAAACGGTCGCTGAAGCTTTCTTT.

The rearrangement uses TRBV7-2 and TRBJ2-7; 8 bases fit TRBD2. Germline V gives CDR1 SGHTA, CDR2 FQGNSA. The CDR3 is 14 amino acids. The trim removed 5 bases at V and 5 bases at J, leaving 8 bases unmatched. The CDR3: CASSPRGGYHEQYF. The CDR3 DNA follows: TGTGCCAGCAGCCCACGGGGGGGGTACCACGAGCAGTACTTC. The variable domain in full, with the rest retrieved from reference TRBV7-2 and TRBJ2-7, is GAGVSQSPSNKVTEKGKDVELRCDPISGHTALYWYRQSLGQGLEFLIYFQGNSAPDKSGLPSDRFSAERTGGSVSTLTIQRTQQEDSAVYLCASSPRGGYHEQYFGPGTRLTVT.

J is TRBJ1-5 and V is TRBV9; 7 bases are shared with TRBD1. The CDR3 has 15 amino acids. V shed 2 bases and J 7 bases; nucleotides not matched to a gene: 9. The germline gives CDR1 SGDLS, CDR2 YYNGEE. This CDR3 is CASSVEGRGDQPQHF. As DNA, the CDR3 is TGTGCCAGCAGCGTGGAGGGCAGGGGGGACCAGCCCCAGCATTTT.

Written as DNA, the CDR3 is TGTGCCAGTAGTGCCCCCCCGGGACAGGGGGCATTGGGTCGCAATCAGCCCCAGCATTTT. Translating gives CASSAPPGQGALGRNQPQHF. The V call is TRBV19, the J call TRBJ1-5; TRBD1 matches 12 bases. The CDR3 contains 20 residues. With V trimmed by 5 bases and J by 2 bases, 16 bases remained unmatched. Germline lookup yields CDR1 LNHDA and CDR2 SQIVND (reference sequence).